The 29 T cell receptor beta chains listed next were all sequenced from one sample in a study of cytomegalovirus exposure and HLA in healthy donors. The PCR ran on 60 Vbeta and 13 Jbeta primers. TCRdb's copy holds only in-frame clones and misses some; the assay was immunoSEQ multiplex PCR. In the table there are some 150,000 clones, 65% to 85% of which are singletons. The sequencing sample was made of PBMCs. Every receptor here comes from a woman aged 18-30 years in good health and CMV-seronegative.

The V call is TRBV29-1, the J call TRBJ2-7, with TRBD1 identical over 7 bases. Unmatched junction bases numbered 24, after V lost 3 bases and J lost 4 bases. The CDR3 spans 19 residues. Germline assignment: CDR1 SQVTM and CDR2 ANQGSEA. The CDR3 reads CSVDPLPNSYDRVGYEQYF. DNA of the CDR3: TGCAGCGTTGATCCGCTACCCAATTCATACGACAGGGTAGGGTACGAGCAGTACTTC.

Comment on this clone: The same CDR3 also results from other DNA sequences found in this sample. The chain employs TRBV6-5 and TRBJ1-1; D gene unclear. This CDR3 region has 14 residues. The germline CDR1 and CDR2 sequences are MNHEY and SVGAGI. V shed 0 bases and J shed 0 bases, with 5 bases lying between them. DNA of the CDR3: TGTGCCAGCAGTTACTCGAGGGTGAACACTGAAGCTTTCTTT. Translation gives CASSYSRVNTEAFF.

A few counts support this clone. The gene calls are TRBV27 and TRBJ2-3; a possible D gene is TRBD1 (5 bases). This CDR3 region has 14 residues. Trimming took 2 bases from V and 3 from J, leaving 9 bases between them. Germline V gene lookup returns CDR1 MNHEY and CDR2 SMNVEV (reference sequence). This CDR3 reads CASSLRGETDTQYF. The CDR3 nucleotides are TGTGCCAGCAGTTTAAGGGGCGAGACAGATACGCAGTATTTT.

This sequence joins TRBV28 and TRBJ1-6, with D unresolved. CDR3 length: 14 amino acids. In germline, CDR1 is MDHEN, CDR2 SYDVKM. V was clipped by 4 bases and J by 10 bases, with 14 bases between them. The CDR3 nucleotides read TGTGCCAGCAGTTGGGCGGGATGGAGCTCACCCCTCCACTTT. Translated, it gives CASSWAGWSSPLHF.

The gene calls are TRBV5-6 and TRBJ2-3; D unresolved. V shed 4 bases and J shed 0 bases, with 9 bases lying between them. Germline V gene data show CDR1 as SGHDT and CDR2 as YYEEEE. The CDR3 length is 14 residues. The CDR3 region is CASSPAESTDTQYF. DNA for the CDR3: TGTGCCAGCAGCCCGGCGGAGAGCACAGATACGCAGTATTTT.

The chain couples TRBV28 to TRBJ1-4, with a possible D match to TRBD1 (5 bases). CDR1 is MDHEN, CDR2 SYDVKM, per germline. V lost 5 bases and J 8 bases, leaving 12 bases between the germline ends. The CDR3 covers 13 residues. As DNA, the CDR3 is TGTGCCAGCAGTCCCGGGGGGGGAGAAAAACTGTTTTTT. This translates into CASSPGGGEKLFF.

CDR3 DNA sequence: TGCGCCAGCAGCCAGAATACGAACACCGGGGAGCTGTTTTTT. Protein product: CASSQNTNTGELFF. This chain joins TRBV5-1 and TRBJ2-2; D call uncertain. Deletions cut 4 bases from V and 0 bases from J, with 7 bases between. This CDR3 spans 14 amino acids. CDR1 is SGHRS and CDR2 is YFSETQ in the germline V gene.

This rearrangement joins TRBV7-9 to TRBJ2-7, with 8 bases lining up with TRBD1. V shed 3 bases, J shed 9 bases, and the junction held 13 bases outside the gene matches. This CDR3 comprises 15 residues. Germline-derived CDR1 and CDR2 are SEHNR and FQNEAQ (reference sequence). The CDR3 DNA is TGTGCCAGCAGCTTGGGGACAGGAATGGGAAATGGGCAGTACTTC. It codes for CASSLGTGMGNGQYF.

The rearrangement uses TRBV29-1 and TRBJ1-2; D perhaps matches TRBD1 (5 bases). Germline V gene data show CDR1 as SQVTM and CDR2 as ANQGSEA. V was shortened by 7 bases and J by 4 bases, with 10 bases between the two germline ends. There are 11 residues in the CDR3. CDR3 sequence reads: CSARDGYGYTF. Here the CDR3 DNA reads TGCAGCGCCAGGGATGGCTATGGCTACACCTTC.

This sequence joins TRBV19 and TRBJ1-1; a possible D gene is TRBD1 (6 bases). Germline-derived CDR1 and CDR2 are LNHDA and SQIVND (reference sequence). The CDR3 loop spans 15 amino acids. V was clipped by 4 bases and J by 3 bases, with 15 bases between them. The CDR3: CASSTPRTVYTEAFF. The CDR3 region has the DNA TGTGCCAGTAGTACCCCAAGGACAGTCTACACTGAAGCTTTCTTT.

V gene TRBV7-9 combines with J gene TRBJ1-2; D gene ambiguous. Per the germline V gene, CDR1 is SEHNR and CDR2 is FQNEAQ (reference sequence). The CDR3 runs to 12 residues. The V end was cut by 5 bases, the J end by 8 bases, with 12 bases between. The CDR3 protein is CASSRGNGGYTF. The CDR3 DNA is TGTGCCAGCAGCCGAGGAAACGGGGGCTACACCTTC.

This clone was seen just once. The genes are TRBV11-2 and TRBJ2-5, with 9 positions matching TRBD2. V was clipped by 4 bases and J by 5 bases; unmatched bases: 8. Germline assignment: CDR1 SGHAT and CDR2 FQNNGV. The CDR3 is made up of 15 amino acids. The CDR3 DNA is TGTGCCAGCAGCTCTCCTAGCGGGGTGTTGGAGACCCAGTACTTC. Its protein is CASSSPSGVLETQYF.

The V gene is TRBV6-5, the J gene TRBJ2-2; possible D gene TRBD2, 6 bases. The CDR3 has 16 residues. Trimming shortened V by 0 bases and J by 0 bases, and 8 bases separated the two germline ends. Per germline, CDR1 MNHEY and CDR2 SVGAGI. The CDR3 nucleotides read TGTGCCAGCAGTTACTCTGGGACTGCGAACACCGGGGAGCTGTTTTTT. It encodes CASSYSGTANTGELFF.

The chain is built from TRBV27 and TRBJ1-5; 8 nucleotides agree with TRBD1. This CDR3 spans 14 amino acids. Germline CDR1 reads MNHEY; CDR2 reads SMNVEV (reference sequence). Germline trimming cut 4 bases from V and 16 bases from J; bases unmatched to any gene: 15. CDR3 region: CASSSTGGNFRKHF. The CDR3 nucleotides are TGTGCCAGCAGTTCCACAGGGGGAAATTTCCGCAAACATTTT.

The chain employs TRBV5-6 and TRBJ2-7; a possible D gene is TRBD2 (6 bases). Germline-derived CDR1 and CDR2 are SGHDT and YYEEEE. This CDR3 region has 16 residues. Trimming stripped 2 bases from V and 0 bases from J, with 15 bases between. CDR3 coding DNA: TGTGCCAGCAGCTTAACGGCTAGCGTGATCTCCTACGAGCAGTACTTC. Translation: CASSLTASVISYEQYF. Full variable domain (remainder filled in from reference TRBV5-6 and TRBJ2-7): DAGVTQSPTHLIKTRGQQVTLRCSPKSGHDTVSWYQQALGQGPQFIFQYYEEEERQRGNFPDRFSGHQFPNYSSELNVNALLLGDSALYLCASSLTASVISYEQYFGPGTRLTVT.

Only a few counts were recorded for this clone. V and J are TRBV7-9 and TRBJ2-2; D gene uncertain. Germline V gene lookup returns CDR1 SEHNR and CDR2 FQNEAQ (reference sequence). This CDR3 is 11 amino acids long. The V end lost 6 bases, the J end lost 5 bases, and 4 bases lay between the germline ends. Here the CDR3 DNA reads TGTGCCAGCAGAACTACCGGGGAGCTGTTTTTT. It is translated as CASRTTGELFF.

V usage is TRBV2 and J usage is TRBJ1-6; 10 bases line up with TRBD1. Unmatched junction bases numbered 4, after V lost 4 bases and J lost 7 bases. The CDR3 has 15 residues. Germline CDR1 and CDR2: SNHLY and FYNNEI. CDR3 loop: CASSGGGQGNSPLHF. In DNA form, the CDR3 reads TGTGCCAGCAGTGGGGGGGGACAGGGGAATTCACCCCTCCACTTT.

The chain has TRBV11-2 and TRBJ1-6; weak D call: TRBD1 (5 bases). This CDR3 contains 17 residues. V lost 5 bases and J lost 0, with 14 bases in between. The V gene's germline CDR1 is SGHAT and CDR2 FQNNGV. CDR3 amino acids: CASSLSTASSYNSPLHF. The CDR3 DNA follows: TGTGCCAGCAGCCTCTCGACAGCGAGCTCCTATAATTCACCCCTCCACTTT.

The chain is built from TRBV4-1 and TRBJ1-1; D ambiguous. Trimming cost V 3 bases and J 0 bases, with 11 bases left between them. Germline V gives CDR1 MGHRA, CDR2 YSYEKL. This CDR3 is built from 15 residues. DNA for the CDR3: TGCGCCAGCAGCCAGGCAAATGGTATGAACACTGAAGCTTTCTTT. Protein sequence: CASSQANGMNTEAFF.

The rearrangement joins TRBV19 to TRBJ1-5; 10 nucleotides agree with TRBD1. J lost 1 base, V lost 3 bases, and 6 bases had no gene match. The CDR3 loop spans 17 amino acids. The germline V gene has CDR1 LNHDA and CDR2 SQIVND (reference sequence). The CDR3 DNA reads as TGTGCCAGTAGTATGCGGGACAGGGGTTGGAGCAATCAGCCCCAGCATTTT. This translates into CASSMRDRGWSNQPQHF.

The CDR3 sequence: CAWSVTGGSGDTQYF. In DNA form, the CDR3 reads TGTGCCTGGAGTGTTACAGGGGGCAGCGGGGATACGCAGTATTTT. The J gene is TRBJ2-3, the V gene TRBV30; 9 bases align to TRBD1. CDR3 length: 15 amino acids. Germline V gene data show CDR1 as GTSNPN and CDR2 as SVGIG (reference sequence). After removal of 0 bases from V and 6 bases from J, the junction contained 7 bases not matched to a gene. The whole variable domain, filled in from reference TRBV30 and TRBJ2-3, reads SQTIHQWPATLVQPVGSPLSLECTVEGTSNPNLYWYRQAAGRGLQLLFYSVGIGQISSEVPQNLSASRPQDRQFILSSKKLLLSDSGFYLCAWSVTGGSGDTQYFGPGTRLTVL.

The V gene is TRBV2, the J gene TRBJ2-7; D call uncertain. In germline, CDR1 is SNHLY, CDR2 FYNNEI. The length of the CDR3 is 14 residues. With 3 bases removed from V and 3 bases from J, the gap between germline ends came to 12 bases. The CDR3 protein is CASSDRQALYEQYF. Here the CDR3 DNA reads TGTGCCAGCAGTGATCGCCAGGCCCTCTACGAGCAGTACTTC. Using reference TRBV2 and TRBJ2-7 for the parts outside the CDR3, the full variable domain is EPEVTQTPSHQVTQMGQEVILRCVPISNHLYFYWYRQILGQKVEFLVSFYNNEISEKSEIFDDQFSVERPDGSNFTLKIRSTKLEDSAMYFCASSDRQALYEQYFGPGTRLTVT.

The chain recombines TRBV7-9 with TRBJ2-1, with TRBD2 identical over 13 bases. The CDR3 extends over 18 amino acids. Germline trimming cut 5 bases from V and 8 bases from J; bases unmatched to any gene: 15. Germline CDR1 is SEHNR and CDR2 is FQNEAQ (reference sequence). The CDR3 DNA follows: TGTGCCAGCAGCCCAGGGACTAGCGGGGCTAAGGGGGGTCATGAGCAGTTCTTC. It translates to CASSPGTSGAKGGHEQFF.

V gene TRBV4-1 combines with J gene TRBJ1-1; D is undetermined. This CDR3 region has 12 residues. CDR1 MGHRA and CDR2 YSYEKL come from the germline V gene. The germline V and J ends were trimmed by 0 bases and 4 bases, with 3 bases remaining between them. The CDR3 nucleotides read TGCGCCAGCAGCCAAGACAGCACTGAAGCTTTCTTT. As protein: CASSQDSTEAFF.

This clone has a handful of counts. The gene calls are TRBV5-4 and TRBJ1-2; D might be TRBD1 (5 bases). CDR3 length equals 13 residues. The germline gives CDR1 SGHNT, CDR2 YYREEE (reference sequence). V shed 1 base and J shed 4 bases, with 8 bases lying between them. Here the CDR3 reads CASSLRQGYGYTF. The CDR3 region has the DNA TGTGCCAGCAGCTTGCGGCAGGGCTATGGCTACACCTTC.

The genes are TRBV6-1 and TRBJ2-3; 8 bases line up with TRBD2. The CDR3 extends over 15 amino acids. Germline V gene lookup returns CDR1 MNHNS and CDR2 SASEGT. The ends lost 6 bases at V and 1 base at J; junction bases unmatched: 6. Here the CDR3 DNA reads TGTGCCAGCAGGACGGGGGGGTTCGGCACAGATACGCAGTATTTT. Residues: CASRTGGFGTDTQYF.

This clone was picked up one time. The chain uses TRBV10-1 and TRBJ2-2; TRBD1 agrees at 9 bases. The germline V gene has CDR1 WNHNN and CDR2 SYGVQD (reference sequence). The CDR3 runs 15 residues. V lost 6 bases, J lost 4 bases, and 6 bases stayed unmatched. CDR3 nucleotide sequence: TGCGCCAGCAGCTGGACAGGGGCGACCACCGGGGAGCTGTTTTTT. Translating gives CASSWTGATTGELFF.

This clone occurred a few times. Other DNA sequences in the same sample also yield this CDR3. The chain combines TRBV5-4 with TRBJ1-1; D unresolved. This CDR3 region has 14 residues. Germline V gives CDR1 SGHNT, CDR2 YYREEE (reference sequence). V was cut by 0 bases and J by 0 bases, with 6 bases left in between. CDR3 DNA sequence: TGTGCCAGCAGCTTGGACAGTCTGAACACTGAAGCTTTCTTT. Translation gives CASSLDSLNTEAFF.

This rearrangement joins TRBV6-5 to TRBJ1-5; D is perhaps TRBD1 (6 bases). Per germline, CDR1 MNHEY and CDR2 SVGAGI. The V and J ends lost 6 bases and 2 bases respectively, with 14 bases between them. The CDR3 runs to 15 residues. CDR3 DNA sequence: TGTGCCAGCAGACCGCGACAGGAAGGCAATCAGCCCCAGCATTTT. Protein product: CASRPRQEGNQPQHF.